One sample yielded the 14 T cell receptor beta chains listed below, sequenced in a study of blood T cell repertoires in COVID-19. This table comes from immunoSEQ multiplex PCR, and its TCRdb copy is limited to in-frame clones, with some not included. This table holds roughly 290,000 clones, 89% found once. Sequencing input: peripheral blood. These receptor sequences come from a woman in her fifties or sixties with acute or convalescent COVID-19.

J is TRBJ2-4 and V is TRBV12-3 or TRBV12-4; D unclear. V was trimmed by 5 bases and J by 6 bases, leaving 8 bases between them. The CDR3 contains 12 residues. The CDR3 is CASSRYPNIQYF. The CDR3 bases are TGTGCCAGCAGTCGGTACCCAAACATTCAGTACTTC.

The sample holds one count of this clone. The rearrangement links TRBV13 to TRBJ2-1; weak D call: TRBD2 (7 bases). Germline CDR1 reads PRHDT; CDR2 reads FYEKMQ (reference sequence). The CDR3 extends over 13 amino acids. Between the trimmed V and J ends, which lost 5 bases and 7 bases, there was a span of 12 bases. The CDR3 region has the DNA TGTGCCAGCAGCGGGGGGGCCGGGAATGAGCAGTTCTTC. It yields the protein CASSGGAGNEQFF.

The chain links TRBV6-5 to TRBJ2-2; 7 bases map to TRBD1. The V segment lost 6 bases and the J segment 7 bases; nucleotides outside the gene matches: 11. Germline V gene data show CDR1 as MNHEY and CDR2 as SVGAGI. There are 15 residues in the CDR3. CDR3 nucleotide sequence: TGTGCCAGCAGACATAACAGGGGTTCTAGCGGGGAGCTGTTTTTT. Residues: CASRHNRGSSGELFF.

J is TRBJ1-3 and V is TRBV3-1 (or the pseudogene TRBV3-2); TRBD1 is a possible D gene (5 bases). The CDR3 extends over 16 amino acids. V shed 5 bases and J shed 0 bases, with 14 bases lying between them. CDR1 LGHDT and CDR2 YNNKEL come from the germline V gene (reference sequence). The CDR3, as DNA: TGTGCCAGCAGCGCGCGGGGGGGTCTCTCTGGAAACACCATATATTTT. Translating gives CASSARGGLSGNTIYF.

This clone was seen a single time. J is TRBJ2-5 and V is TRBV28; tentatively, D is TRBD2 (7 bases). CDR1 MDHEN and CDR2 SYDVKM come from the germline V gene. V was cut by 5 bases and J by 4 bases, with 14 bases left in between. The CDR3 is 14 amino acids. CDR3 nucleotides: TGTGCCAGCAGTCGAAACGGGGGGCTAGAGACCCAGTACTTC. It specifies CASSRNGGLETQYF.

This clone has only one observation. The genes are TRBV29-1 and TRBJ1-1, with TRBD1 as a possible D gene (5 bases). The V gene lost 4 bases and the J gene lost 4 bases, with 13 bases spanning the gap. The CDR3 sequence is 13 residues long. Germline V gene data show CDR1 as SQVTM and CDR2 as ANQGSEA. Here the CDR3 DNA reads TGCAGCGTTGTGGCAGGGAGGAGCACTGAAGCTTTCTTT. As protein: CSVVAGRSTEAFF.

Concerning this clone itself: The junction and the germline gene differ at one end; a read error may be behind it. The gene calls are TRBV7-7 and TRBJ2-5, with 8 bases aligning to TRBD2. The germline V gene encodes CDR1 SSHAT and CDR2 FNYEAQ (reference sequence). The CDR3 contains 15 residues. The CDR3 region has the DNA TGTGCTAGCAGCCCCCCGGGCGGGAGGTTGGAGACCCAGTACTTC. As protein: CASSPPGGRLETQYF.

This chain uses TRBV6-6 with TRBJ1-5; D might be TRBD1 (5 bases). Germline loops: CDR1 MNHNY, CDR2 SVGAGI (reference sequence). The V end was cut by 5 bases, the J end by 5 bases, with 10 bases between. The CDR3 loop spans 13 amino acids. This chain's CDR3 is CASSAQGYQPQHF. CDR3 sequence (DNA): TGTGCCAGCAGTGCCCAGGGATATCAGCCCCAGCATTTT.

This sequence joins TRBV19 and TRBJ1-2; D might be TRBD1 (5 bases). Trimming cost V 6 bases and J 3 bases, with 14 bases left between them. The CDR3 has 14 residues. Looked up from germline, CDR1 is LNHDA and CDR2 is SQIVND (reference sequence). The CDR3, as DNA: TGTGCCAGTAGCCTCCCCAGACAGTACTATGGCTACACCTTC. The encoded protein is CASSLPRQYYGYTF.

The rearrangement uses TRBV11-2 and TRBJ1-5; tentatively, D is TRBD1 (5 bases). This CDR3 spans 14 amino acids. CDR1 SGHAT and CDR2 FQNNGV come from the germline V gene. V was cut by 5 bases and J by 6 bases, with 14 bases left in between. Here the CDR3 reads CASSPRGGSQPQHF. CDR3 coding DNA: TGTGCCAGCAGCCCCCGGGGGGGAAGTCAGCCCCAGCATTTT.

CDR3 region: CASSPGNTEAFF. The CDR3 DNA is TGTGCCAGCAGTCCCGGGAACACTGAAGCTTTCTTT. V is TRBV6-4 and J is TRBJ1-1; no reliable D call. The germline CDR1 and CDR2 sequences are MRHNA and SNTAGT. Trimming removed 5 bases at V and 1 base at J, with 5 bases between. This CDR3 region has 12 residues.

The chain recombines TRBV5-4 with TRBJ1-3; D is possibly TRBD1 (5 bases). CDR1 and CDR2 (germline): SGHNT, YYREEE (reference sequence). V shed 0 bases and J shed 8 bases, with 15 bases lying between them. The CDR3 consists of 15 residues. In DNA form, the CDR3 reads TGTGCCAGCAGCTTGGCCGGGGGGACGGGACACACCATATATTTT. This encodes CASSLAGGTGHTIYF.

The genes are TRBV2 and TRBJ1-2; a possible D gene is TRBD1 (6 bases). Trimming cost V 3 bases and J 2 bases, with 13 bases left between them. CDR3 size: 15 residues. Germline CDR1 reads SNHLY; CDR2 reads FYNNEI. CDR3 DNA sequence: TGTGCCAGCAGTGAGATTAGACAGGCAAACTATGGCTACACCTTC. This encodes CASSEIRQANYGYTF. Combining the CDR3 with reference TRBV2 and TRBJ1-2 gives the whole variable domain EPEVTQTPSHQVTQMGQEVILRCVPISNHLYFYWYRQILGQKVEFLVSFYNNEISEKSEIFDDQFSVERPDGSNFTLKIRSTKLEDSAMYFCASSEIRQANYGYTFGSGTRLTVV.

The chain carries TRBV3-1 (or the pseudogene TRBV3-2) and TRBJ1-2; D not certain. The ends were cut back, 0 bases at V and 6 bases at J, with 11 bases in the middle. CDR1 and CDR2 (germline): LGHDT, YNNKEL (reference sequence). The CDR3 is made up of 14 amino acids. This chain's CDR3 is CASSQDRGIDGYTF. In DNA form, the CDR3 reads TGTGCCAGCAGCCAAGACCGAGGGATAGATGGCTACACCTTC.